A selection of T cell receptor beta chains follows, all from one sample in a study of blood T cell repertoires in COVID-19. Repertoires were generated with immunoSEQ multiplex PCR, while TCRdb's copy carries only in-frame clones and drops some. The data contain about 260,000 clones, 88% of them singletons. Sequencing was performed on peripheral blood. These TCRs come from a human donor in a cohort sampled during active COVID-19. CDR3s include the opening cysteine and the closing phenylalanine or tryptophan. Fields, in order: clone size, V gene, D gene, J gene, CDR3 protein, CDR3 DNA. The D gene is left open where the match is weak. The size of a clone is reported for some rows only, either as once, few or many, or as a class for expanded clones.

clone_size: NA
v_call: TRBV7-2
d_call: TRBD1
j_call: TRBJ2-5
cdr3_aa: CASSPDRGLQETQYF
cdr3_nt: TGTGCCAGCAGCCCTGACAGGGGGCTACAAGAGACCCAGTACTTC

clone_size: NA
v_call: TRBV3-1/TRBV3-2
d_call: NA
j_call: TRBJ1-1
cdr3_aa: CASSQSQTNTEAFF
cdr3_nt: TGTGCCAGCAGCCAGTCCCAAACAAACACTGAAGCTTTCTTT

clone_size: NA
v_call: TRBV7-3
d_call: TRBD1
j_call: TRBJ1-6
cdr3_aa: CASSFSTGAAYNSPLHF
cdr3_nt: TGTGCCAGCAGCTTCAGTACAGGGGCCGCCTATAATTCACCCCTCCACTTT

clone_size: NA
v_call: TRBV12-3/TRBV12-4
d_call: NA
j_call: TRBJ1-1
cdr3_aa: CASSLVGGTEAFF
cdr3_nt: TGTGCCAGCAGTCTAGTAGGGGGAACTGAAGCTTTCTTT

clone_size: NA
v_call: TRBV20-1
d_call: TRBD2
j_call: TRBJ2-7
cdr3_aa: CSACGGGTYEQYF
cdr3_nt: TGCAGTGCTTGTGGGGGGGGGACCTACGAGCAGTACTTC

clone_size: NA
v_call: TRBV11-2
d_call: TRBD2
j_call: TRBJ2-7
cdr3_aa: CASNTGGTYSYEQYF
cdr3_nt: TGTGCCAGCAACACGGGAGGGACTTACTCCTACGAGCAGTACTTC

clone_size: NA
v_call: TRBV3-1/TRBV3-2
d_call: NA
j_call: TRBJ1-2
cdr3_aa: CASSQFPEGYTF
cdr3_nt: TGTGCCAGCAGCCAATTTCCGGAGGGCTACACCTTC

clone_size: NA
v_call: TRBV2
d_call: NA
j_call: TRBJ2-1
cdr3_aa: CASRGGPSSYNEQFF
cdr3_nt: TGTGCCAGCAGAGGGGGACCGAGCTCCTACAATGAGCAGTTCTTC

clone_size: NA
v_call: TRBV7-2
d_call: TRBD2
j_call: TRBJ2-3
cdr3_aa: CASSLLAGGPDTQYF
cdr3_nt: TGTGCCAGCAGCCTCCTAGCGGGGGGGCCAGATACGCAGTATTTT

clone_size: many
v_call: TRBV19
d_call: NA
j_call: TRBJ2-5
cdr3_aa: CASSAVEETQYF
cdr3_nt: TGTGCCAGTAGTGCGGTGGAGGAGACCCAGTACTTC